The sequence of this T cell receptor (beta chain) was determined in a study of T-cell memory formation after mild COVID-19. Study overall: Largely, TCR clusters stayed within a single donor.

Germline CDR1 is SGHDT and CDR2 is YYEEEE. The CDR3 has 14 residues. The ends were cut back, 5 bases at V and 5 bases at J, with 16 bases in the middle. TCRdb analysed the 5' RACE reads with MiXCR anew, one entry per CDR3 protein. The sample gives some 280,000 distinct CDR3 sequences, around 16% of which show up once; approximately 25% is in the top ten. Sequenced: PBMCs or a T cell subset sorted from them (not recorded which). The TCR sequence derives from a man between 18 and 35 years old who had mild COVID-19 (a few samples of this study predate the infection). Cell type and time point are not known. This chain connects TRBV5-6 to TRBJ1-1; D might be TRBD1 (5 bases). In DNA, the CDR3 is TGTGCCAGCAGTTCCCTGGGGGTACGAACTGAAGCTTTCTTT. Residues: CASSSLGVRTEAFF.